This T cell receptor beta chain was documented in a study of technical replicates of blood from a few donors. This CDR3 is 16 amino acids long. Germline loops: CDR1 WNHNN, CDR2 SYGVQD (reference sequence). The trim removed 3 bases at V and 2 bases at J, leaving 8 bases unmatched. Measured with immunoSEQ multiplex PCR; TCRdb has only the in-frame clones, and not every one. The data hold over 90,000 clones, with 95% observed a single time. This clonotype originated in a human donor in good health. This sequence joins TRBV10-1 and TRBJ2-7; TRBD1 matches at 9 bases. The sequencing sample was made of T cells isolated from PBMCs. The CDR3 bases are TGCGCCAGCAGTGATGGCCCGGGACAGGGAGCCTACGAGCAGTACTTC. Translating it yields CASSDGPGQGAYEQYF.